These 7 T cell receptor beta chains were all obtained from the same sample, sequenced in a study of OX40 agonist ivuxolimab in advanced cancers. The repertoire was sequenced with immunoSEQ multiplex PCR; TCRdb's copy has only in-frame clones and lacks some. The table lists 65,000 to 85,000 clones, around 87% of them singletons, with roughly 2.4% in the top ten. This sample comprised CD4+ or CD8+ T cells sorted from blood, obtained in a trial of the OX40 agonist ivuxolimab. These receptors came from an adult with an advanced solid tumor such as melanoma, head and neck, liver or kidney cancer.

The CDR3 bases are TGTGCCAGCATGCCTTTAGCGGGGACCTACGAGCAGTACTTC. Translation gives CASMPLAGTYEQYF. V and J are TRBV6-5 and TRBJ2-7, with TRBD2 identical over 8 bases. The CDR3 extends over 14 amino acids. Germline V CDR1 and CDR2: MNHEY, SVGAGI. The J segment lost 2 bases and the V segment lost 7 bases, leaving 7 bases of the junction unmatched.

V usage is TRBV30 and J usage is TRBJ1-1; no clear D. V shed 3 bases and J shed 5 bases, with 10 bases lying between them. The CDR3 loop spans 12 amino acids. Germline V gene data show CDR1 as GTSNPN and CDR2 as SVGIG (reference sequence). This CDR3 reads CAWSPEGTEAFF. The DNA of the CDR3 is TGTGCCTGGAGCCCCGAAGGGACTGAAGCTTTCTTT. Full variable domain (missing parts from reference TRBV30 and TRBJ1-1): SQTIHQWPATLVQPVGSPLSLECTVEGTSNPNLYWYRQAAGRGLQLLFYSVGIGQISSEVPQNLSASRPQDRQFILSSKKLLLSDSGFYLCAWSPEGTEAFFGQGTRLTVV.

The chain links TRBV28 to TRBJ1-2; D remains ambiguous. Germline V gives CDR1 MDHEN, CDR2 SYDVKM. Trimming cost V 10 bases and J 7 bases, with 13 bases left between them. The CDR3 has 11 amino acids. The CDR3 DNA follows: TGTGCCACCGGGGTTGAGGGTGGCTACACCTTC. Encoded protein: CATGVEGGYTF.

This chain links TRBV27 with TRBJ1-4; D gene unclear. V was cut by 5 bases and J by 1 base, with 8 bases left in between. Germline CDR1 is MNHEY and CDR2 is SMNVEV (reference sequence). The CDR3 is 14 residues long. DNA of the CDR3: TGTGCCAGCAGTAAGGGAAAAACTAATGAAAAACTGTTTTTT. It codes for CASSKGKTNEKLFF.

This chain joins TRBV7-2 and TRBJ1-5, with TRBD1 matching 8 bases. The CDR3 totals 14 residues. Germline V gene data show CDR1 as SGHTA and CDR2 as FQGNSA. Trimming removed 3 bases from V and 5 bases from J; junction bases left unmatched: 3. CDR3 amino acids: CASSLTGVDQPQHF. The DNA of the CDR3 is TGTGCCAGCAGCTTGACAGGGGTTGATCAGCCCCAGCATTTT.

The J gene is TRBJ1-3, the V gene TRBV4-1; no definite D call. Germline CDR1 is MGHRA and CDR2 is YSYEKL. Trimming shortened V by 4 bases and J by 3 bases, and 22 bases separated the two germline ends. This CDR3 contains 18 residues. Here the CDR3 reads CASSPRDLRVGSGNTIYF. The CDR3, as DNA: TGCGCCAGCAGCCCCCGAGATCTAAGGGTAGGGAGTGGAAACACCATATATTTT.

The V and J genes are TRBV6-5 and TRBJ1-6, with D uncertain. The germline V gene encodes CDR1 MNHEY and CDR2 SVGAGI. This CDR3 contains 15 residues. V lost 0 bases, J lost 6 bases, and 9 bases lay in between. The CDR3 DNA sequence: TGTGCCAGCAGTTACTCAGCCCTTGTTAATTCACCCCTCCACTTT. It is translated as CASSYSALVNSPLHF.